This T cell receptor beta chain derives from a study of OX40 agonist ivuxolimab in advanced cancers. Across the study: Patients were dosed with the agonistic anti-OX40 (CD134) antibody ivuxolimab. Those enrolled were roughly 80% male, with a mean age of about 66 years and ages from roughly 20 to 85. Study-level results: In CD8+ T cells, expanded clones were on average more numerous than in CD4+.

Notes on this clone: The antigen is unknown.

The CDR3 covers 14 residues. Trimming took off 2 bases at V and 3 bases at J, with 9 bases between the two ends. CDR1 is ENHRY, CDR2 SYGVKD, per germline. Sequenced by immunoSEQ multiplex PCR; TCRdb stores in-frame clones only, minus some. The data show tens of thousands of clones, roughly nine tenths seen once. The sequencing used CD4+ or CD8+ T cells sorted from blood, collected in a trial of the OX40 agonist ivuxolimab. This sequence was found in an adult with an advanced solid tumor such as melanoma, head and neck, liver or kidney cancer. This chain links TRBV10-3 with TRBJ2-3, with D uncertain. CDR3: CAISEPAGTDTQYF. CDR3 coding DNA: TGTGCCATCAGTGAGCCCGCTGGTACAGATACGCAGTATTTT.